This T cell receptor (beta chain) was sequenced in a study of blood T cells in healthy people across ages. The authors ran a second PCR of roughly 6 to 11 cycles using a sample-barcoded 5' primer and a J-beta primer mix. TCRdb re-called the 5' RACE reads with MiXCR, one entry per CDR3 protein. Found here are approximately 810,000 distinct CDR3 sequences, roughly 40% of them singletons; the top ten hold 13%. The specimen was blood. The clonotype comes from a man aged 18 to 29 in good health.

The CDR3 protein is CSARAGDAKAFF. CDR3 nucleotides: TGCAGTGCTAGAGCAGGGGACGCCAAAGCTTTCTTT. The chain links TRBV20-1 to TRBJ1-1; maybe TRBD1 (6 bases). CDR1 is DFQATT, CDR2 SNEGSKA, per germline (reference sequence). The CDR3 loop spans 12 amino acids. V dropped 1 base and J dropped 9 bases, with 12 bases sitting between them.